A single T cell receptor beta chain is shown here with its context. This specimen belongs to a study of blood T cell repertoires in COVID-19. Data came from immunoSEQ multiplex PCR; TCRdb stores just in-frame clones and leaves some out. The sample consists of around 150,000 clones, roughly 85% of them appearing once. The CDR3 is 13 residues long. CDR1 SGHDT and CDR2 YYEEEE come from the germline V gene. V trimming: 5 bases; J trimming: 4 bases; junction bases outside the gene matches: 5. The TCR comes from a human donor in a cohort sampled during active COVID-19. The source material was peripheral blood. This chain joins TRBV5-6 and TRBJ1-2, with 7 positions matching TRBD1. CDR3 DNA: TGTGCCAGCAGAGTGGGGACAGCCTATGGCTACACCTTC. Its translation: CASRVGTAYGYTF.